This TCR beta chain comes out of a study of regulatory T cells in long-lasting Graves disease. The wider study: With positive TSH receptor antibodies and over 5 years of antithyroid drugs, Graves' disease was considered persistent.

Study-wide results and caveats: New patients shared 1,000 or so public clonotypes, and persistent patients shared more, with a few thousand.

Comments on this clonotype: Its antigen is undetermined.

Combining iRepertoire HTBI primers with Arm-PCR of CDR3 regions, the authors built TCR beta libraries. Original data processing: Identified across the samples were some 62 TRBV segments and 13 to 15 TRBJ segments. TCRdb independently ran MiXCR on the multiplex PCR reads; one entry per CDR3 protein. The V and J calls come from TCRdb's annotation, not from the publication. The table records fewer than 550,000 distinct CDR3 sequences, 20% to 25% of them present only once. The V end was cut by 3 bases, the J end by 0 bases, with 13 bases between. The germline CDR1 and CDR2 sequences are SGHDT and YYEEEE. The CDR3 has 15 residues. Sample time point: persistent/refractory GD, antithyroid drugs over 5 years with positive TRAb. The TCR library was made from RNA that had been extracted from PBMCs in TRIzol. EDTA tubes collected 7.5 to 9.5 milliliters of peripheral blood.

The material sequenced was peripheral blood mononuclear cells (PBMCs), taken when the disease was refractory, from a patient treated with antithyroid drugs. The V call is TRBV5-6, the J call TRBJ2-7; no clear D. This TCR was sampled from a female donor with Graves disease. The CDR3 coding sequence is TGTGCCAGCAGCTCCATAGGGCAGAGCTCCTACGAGCAGTACTTC. This codes for CASSSIGQSSYEQYF.